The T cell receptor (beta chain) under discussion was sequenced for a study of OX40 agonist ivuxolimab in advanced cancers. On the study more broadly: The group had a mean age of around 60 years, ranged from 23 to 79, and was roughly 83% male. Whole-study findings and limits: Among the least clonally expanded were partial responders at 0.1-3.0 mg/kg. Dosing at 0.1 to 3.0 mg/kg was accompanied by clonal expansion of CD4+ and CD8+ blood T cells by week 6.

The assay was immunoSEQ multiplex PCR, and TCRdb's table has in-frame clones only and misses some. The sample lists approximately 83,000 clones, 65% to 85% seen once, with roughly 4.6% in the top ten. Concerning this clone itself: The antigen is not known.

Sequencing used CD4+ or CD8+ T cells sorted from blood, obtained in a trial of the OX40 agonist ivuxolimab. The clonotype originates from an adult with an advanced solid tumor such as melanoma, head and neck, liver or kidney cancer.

CDR3 DNA sequence: TGTGCCAGCAGCTTGATGAGGGAATCCTACGAGCAGTACTTC. It yields the protein CASSLMRESYEQYF. The chain uses TRBV5-5 and TRBJ2-7, with D possibly TRBD2 on 5 matching bases. The CDR3 consists of 14 residues. Germline CDR1 is SGHKS and CDR2 is YYEKEE (reference sequence). The ends were cut back, 1 base at V and 1 base at J, with 9 bases in the middle.